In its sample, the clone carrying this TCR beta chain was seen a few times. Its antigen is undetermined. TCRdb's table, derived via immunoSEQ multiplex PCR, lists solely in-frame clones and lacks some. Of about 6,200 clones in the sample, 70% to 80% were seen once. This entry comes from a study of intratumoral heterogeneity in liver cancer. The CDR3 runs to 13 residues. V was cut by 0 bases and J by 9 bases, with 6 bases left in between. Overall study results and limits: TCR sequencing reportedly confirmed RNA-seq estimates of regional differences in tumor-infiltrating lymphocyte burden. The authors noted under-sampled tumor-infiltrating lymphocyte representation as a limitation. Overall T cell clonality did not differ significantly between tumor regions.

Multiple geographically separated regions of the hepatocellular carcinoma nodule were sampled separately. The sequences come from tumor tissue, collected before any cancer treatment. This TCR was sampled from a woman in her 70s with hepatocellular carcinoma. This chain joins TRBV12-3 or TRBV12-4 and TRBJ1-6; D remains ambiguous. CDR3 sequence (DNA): TGTGCCAGCAGTTTAGCGCGGGGTTCACCCCTCCACTTT. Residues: CASSLARGSPLHF.